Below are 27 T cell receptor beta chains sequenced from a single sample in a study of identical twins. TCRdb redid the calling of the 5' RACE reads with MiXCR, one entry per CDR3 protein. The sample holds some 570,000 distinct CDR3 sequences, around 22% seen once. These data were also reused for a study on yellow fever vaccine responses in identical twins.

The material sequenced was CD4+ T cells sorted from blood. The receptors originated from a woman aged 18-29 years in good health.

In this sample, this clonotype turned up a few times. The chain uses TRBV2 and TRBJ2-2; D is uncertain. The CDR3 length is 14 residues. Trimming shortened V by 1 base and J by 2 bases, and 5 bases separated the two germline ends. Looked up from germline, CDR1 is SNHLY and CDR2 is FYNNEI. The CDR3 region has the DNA TGTGCCAGCAGTGAAGTGCTTAACACCGGGGAGCTGTTTTTT. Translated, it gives CASSEVLNTGELFF. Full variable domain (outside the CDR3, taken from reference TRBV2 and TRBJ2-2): EPEVTQTPSHQVTQMGQEVILRCVPISNHLYFYWYRQILGQKVEFLVSFYNNEISEKSEIFDDQFSVERPDGSNFTLKIRSTKLEDSAMYFCASSEVLNTGELFFGEGSRLTVL.

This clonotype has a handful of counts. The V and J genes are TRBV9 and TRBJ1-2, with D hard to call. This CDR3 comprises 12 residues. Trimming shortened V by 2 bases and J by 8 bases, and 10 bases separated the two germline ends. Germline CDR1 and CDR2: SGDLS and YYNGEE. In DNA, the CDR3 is TGTGCCAGCAGCGTCTCAGGAGGCGGCTACACCTTC. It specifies CASSVSGGGYTF.

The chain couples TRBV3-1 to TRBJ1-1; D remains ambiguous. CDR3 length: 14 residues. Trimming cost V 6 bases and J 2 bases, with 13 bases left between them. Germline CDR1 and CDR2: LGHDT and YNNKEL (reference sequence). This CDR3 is CASRARAENTEAFF. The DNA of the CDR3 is TGTGCCAGCAGGGCCAGAGCGGAAAACACTGAAGCTTTCTTT.

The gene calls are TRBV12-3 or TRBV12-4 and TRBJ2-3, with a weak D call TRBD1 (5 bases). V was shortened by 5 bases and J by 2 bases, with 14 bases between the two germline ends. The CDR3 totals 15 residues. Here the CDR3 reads CASSGAQLPTDTQYF. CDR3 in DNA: TGTGCCAGCAGTGGGGCCCAACTCCCCACAGATACGCAGTATTTT.

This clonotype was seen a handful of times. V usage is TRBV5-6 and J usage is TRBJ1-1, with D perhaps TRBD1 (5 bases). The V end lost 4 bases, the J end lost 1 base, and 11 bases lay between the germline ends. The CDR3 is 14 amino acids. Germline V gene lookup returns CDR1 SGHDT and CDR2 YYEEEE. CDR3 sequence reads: CASSPMTENTEAFF. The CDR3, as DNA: TGTGCCAGCAGCCCGATGACAGAGAACACTGAAGCTTTCTTT.

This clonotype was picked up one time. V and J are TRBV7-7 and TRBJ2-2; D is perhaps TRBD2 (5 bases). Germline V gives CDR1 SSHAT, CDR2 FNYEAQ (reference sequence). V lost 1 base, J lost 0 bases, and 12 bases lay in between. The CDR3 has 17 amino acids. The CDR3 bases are TGTGCCAGCAGCTTAGGAGGTAGCGTGCCGAACACCGGGGAGCTGTTTTTT. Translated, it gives CASSLGGSVPNTGELFF.

Here the CDR3 DNA reads TGTGCCAGCAGTGTGATTTTTAATTCTGAAGCTTTCTTT. It encodes CASSVIFNSEAFF. The chain recombines TRBV6-1 with TRBJ1-1; D remains ambiguous. V was clipped by 4 bases and J by 6 bases, with 12 bases between them. The CDR3 is 13 residues long. The V gene's germline CDR1 is MNHNS and CDR2 SASEGT.

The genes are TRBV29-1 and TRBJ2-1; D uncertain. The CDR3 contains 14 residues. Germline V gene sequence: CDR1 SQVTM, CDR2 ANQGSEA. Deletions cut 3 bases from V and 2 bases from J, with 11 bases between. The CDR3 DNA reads TGCAGCGTTGAGCCGGGTCCACCCTACAATGAGCAGTTCTTC. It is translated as CSVEPGPPYNEQFF.

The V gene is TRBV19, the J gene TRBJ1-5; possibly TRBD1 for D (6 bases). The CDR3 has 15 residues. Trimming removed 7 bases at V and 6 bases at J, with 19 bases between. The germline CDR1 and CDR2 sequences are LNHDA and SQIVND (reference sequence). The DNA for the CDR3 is TGTGCCAGTACCCCTAAAACAGGGATCCCTCAGCCCCAGCATTTT. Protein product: CASTPKTGIPQPQHF.

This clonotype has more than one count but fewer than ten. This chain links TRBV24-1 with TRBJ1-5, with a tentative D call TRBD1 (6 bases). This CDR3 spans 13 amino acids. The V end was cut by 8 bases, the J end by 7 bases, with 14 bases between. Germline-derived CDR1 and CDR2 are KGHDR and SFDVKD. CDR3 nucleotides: TGTGCCACCACGCCAGGGGCAGGCCAGCCCCAGCATTTT. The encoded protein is CATTPGAGQPQHF.

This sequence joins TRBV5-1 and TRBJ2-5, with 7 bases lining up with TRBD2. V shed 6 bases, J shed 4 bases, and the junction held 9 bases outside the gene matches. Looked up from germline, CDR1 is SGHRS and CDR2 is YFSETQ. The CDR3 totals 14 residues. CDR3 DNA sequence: TGCGCCAGCACCTTTTCGGGGGGTCTAGAGACCCAGTACTTC. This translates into CASTFSGGLETQYF. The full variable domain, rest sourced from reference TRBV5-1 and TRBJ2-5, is KAGVTQTPRYLIKTRGQQVTLSCSPISGHRSVSWYQQTPGQGLQFLFEYFSETQRNKGNFPGRFSGRQFSNSRSEMNVSTLELGDSALYLCASTFSGGLETQYFGPGTRLLVL.

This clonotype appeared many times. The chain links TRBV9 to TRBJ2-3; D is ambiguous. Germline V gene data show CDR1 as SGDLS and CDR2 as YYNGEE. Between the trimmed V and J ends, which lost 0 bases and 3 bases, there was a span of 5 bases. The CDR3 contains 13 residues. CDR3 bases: TGTGCCAGCAGCGTAGCCGGAACAGATACGCAGTATTTT. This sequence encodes CASSVAGTDTQYF.

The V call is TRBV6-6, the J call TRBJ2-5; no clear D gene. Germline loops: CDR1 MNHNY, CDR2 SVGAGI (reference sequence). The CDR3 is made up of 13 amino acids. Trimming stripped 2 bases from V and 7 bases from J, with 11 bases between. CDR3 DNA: TGTGCCAGCAGTTACAAGACCTCTGGGACCCAGTACTTC. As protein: CASSYKTSGTQYF.

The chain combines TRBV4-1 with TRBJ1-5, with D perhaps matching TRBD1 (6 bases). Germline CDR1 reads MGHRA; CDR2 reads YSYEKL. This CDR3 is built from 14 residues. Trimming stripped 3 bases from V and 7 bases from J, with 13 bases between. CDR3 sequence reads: CASSQYRDTQPQHF. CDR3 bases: TGCGCCAGCAGCCAGTACAGGGACACGCAGCCCCAGCATTTT.

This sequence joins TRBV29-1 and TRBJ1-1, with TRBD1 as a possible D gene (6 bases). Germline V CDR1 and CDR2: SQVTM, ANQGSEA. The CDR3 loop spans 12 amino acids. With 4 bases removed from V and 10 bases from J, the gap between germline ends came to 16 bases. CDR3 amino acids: CSVGQAGRPAFF. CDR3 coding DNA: TGCAGCGTTGGACAGGCCGGGCGGCCAGCTTTCTTT.

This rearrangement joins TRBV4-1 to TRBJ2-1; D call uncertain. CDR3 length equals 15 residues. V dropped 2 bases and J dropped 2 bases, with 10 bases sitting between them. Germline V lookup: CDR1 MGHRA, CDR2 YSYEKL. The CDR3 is CASSQSRLAYNEQFF. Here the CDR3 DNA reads TGCGCCAGCAGCCAATCTCGTCTAGCCTACAATGAGCAGTTCTTC.

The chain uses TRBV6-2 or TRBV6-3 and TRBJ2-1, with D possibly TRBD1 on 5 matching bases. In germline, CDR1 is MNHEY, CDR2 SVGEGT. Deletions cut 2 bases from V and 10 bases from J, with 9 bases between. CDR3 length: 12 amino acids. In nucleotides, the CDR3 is TGTGCCAGCAGTTACCAAGGGGTCGAGCAGTTCTTC. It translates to CASSYQGVEQFF.

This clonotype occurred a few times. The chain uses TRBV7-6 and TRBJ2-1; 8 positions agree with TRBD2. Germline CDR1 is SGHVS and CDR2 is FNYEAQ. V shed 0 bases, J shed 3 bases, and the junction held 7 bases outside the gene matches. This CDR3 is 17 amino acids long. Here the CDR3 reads CASSLAVGLGIYNEQFF. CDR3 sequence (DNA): TGTGCCAGCAGCTTAGCAGTGGGACTAGGGATCTACAATGAGCAGTTCTTC.

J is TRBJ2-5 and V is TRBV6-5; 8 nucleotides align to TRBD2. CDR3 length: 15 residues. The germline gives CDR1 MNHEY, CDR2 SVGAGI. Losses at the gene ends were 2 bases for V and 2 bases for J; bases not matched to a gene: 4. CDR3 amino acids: CASSYRGTRQETQYF. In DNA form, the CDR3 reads TGTGCCAGCAGTTACCGCGGGACTAGGCAAGAGACCCAGTACTTC.

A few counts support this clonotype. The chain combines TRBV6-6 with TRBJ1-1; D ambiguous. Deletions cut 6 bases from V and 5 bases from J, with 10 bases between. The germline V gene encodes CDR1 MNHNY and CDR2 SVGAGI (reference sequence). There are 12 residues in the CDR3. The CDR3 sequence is CASSYAGTEAFF. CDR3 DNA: TGTGCCAGCAGCTACGCGGGTACTGAAGCTTTCTTT.

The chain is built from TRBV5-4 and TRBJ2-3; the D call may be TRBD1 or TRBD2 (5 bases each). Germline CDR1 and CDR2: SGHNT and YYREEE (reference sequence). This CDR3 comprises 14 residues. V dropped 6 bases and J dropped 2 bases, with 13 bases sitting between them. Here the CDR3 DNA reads TGTGCCAGCACCCCGGGACGGAACACAGATACGCAGTATTTT. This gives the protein CASTPGRNTDTQYF. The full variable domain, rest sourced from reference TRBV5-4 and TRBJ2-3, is ETGVTQSPTHLIKTRGQQVTLRCSSQSGHNTVSWYQQALGQGPQFIFQYYREEENGRGNFPPRFSGLQFPNYSSELNVNALELDDSALYLCASTPGRNTDTQYFGPGTRLTVL.

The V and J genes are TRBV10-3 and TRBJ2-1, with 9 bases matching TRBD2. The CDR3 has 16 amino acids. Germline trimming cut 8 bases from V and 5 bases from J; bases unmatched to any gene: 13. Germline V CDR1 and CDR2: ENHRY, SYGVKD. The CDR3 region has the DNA TGTGCCATCTCTGAGTCGGCGGGAGGGCCCCACAATGAGCAGTTCTTC. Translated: CAISESAGGPHNEQFF.

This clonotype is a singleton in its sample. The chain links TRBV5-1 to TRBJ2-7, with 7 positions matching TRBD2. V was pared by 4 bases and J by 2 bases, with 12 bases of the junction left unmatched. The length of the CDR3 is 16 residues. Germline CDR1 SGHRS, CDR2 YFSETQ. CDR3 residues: CASSILAGSRPYEQYF. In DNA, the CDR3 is TGCGCCAGCAGCATATTAGCGGGCTCACGCCCCTACGAGCAGTACTTC. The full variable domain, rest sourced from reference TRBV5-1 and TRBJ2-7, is KAGVTQTPRYLIKTRGQQVTLSCSPISGHRSVSWYQQTPGQGLQFLFEYFSETQRNKGNFPGRFSGRQFSNSRSEMNVSTLELGDSALYLCASSILAGSRPYEQYFGPGTRLTVT.

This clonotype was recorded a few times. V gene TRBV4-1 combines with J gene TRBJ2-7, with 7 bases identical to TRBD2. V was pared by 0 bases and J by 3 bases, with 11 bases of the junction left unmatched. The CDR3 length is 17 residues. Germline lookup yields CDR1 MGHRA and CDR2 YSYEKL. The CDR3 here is CASSQEDLGGEDYEQYF. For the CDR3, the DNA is TGCGCCAGCAGCCAAGAGGACTTGGGGGGGGAAGACTACGAGCAGTACTTC.

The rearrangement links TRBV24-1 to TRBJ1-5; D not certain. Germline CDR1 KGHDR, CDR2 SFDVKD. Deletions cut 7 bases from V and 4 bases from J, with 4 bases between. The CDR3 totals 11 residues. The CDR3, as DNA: TGTGCCACCAGGCAAAATCAGCCCCAGCATTTT. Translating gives CATRQNQPQHF.

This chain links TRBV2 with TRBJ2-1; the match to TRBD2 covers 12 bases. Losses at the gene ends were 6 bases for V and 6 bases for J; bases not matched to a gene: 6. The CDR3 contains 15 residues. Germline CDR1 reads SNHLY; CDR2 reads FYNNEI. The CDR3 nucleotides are TGTGCCAGCAGCATGCTAGCGGGAGGGGTCAATGAGCAGTTCTTC. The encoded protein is CASSMLAGGVNEQFF.

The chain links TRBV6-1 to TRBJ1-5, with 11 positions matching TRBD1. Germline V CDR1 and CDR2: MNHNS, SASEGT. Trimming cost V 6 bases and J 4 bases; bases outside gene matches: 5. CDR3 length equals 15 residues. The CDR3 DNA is TGTGCCAGCAGCCGGGACAGGGGGGCGAATCAGCCCCAGCATTTT. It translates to CASSRDRGANQPQHF.